The rows below give T cell receptor beta chains drawn from one sample of a study of human T cells and chemical hapten exposure. TCRdb recomputed calls from the RACE reads with MiXCR, one row per CDR3 protein. This table holds about 95,000 distinct CDR3 sequences, around 10% found once. The input for sequencing was whole blood, taken in connection with sensitization to the hapten diphenylcyclopropenone (DPC). These receptors were taken from a woman in her thirties or forties with alopecia areata. Some clones in this sample may be carry-over from other donors' samples. CDR3s include the opening cysteine and the closing phenylalanine or tryptophan. A D gene is named only where the DNA matches it firmly. Expanded clones get a size class; other rows say once, few or many, or leave the size out.

J | V | D | size | DNA | CDR3
TRBJ1-4 | TRBV7-9 | - | once | TGTGCCAGCAGCCCTAGGGTCACAACTAATGAAAAACTGTTTTTT | CASSPRVTTNEKLFF
TRBJ2-5 | TRBV11-2 | TRBD2 | - | TGTGCCAGCAGCTTAGTAATCAGCGGGAGGGGGTACCAAGAGACCCAGTACTTC | CASSLVISGRGYQETQYF
TRBJ2-3 | TRBV2 | TRBD2 | - | TGTGCCAGCAGTGTCTGGGCTAGCGGGGATGCTAAGCAGTATTTT | CASSVWASGDAKQYF
TRBJ1-2 | TRBV12-3/TRBV12-4 | - | many | TGTGCCAGCAGCCCCGCGGGCCTGAACTATGGCTACACCTTC | CASSPAGLNYGYTF
TRBJ2-1 | TRBV14 | TRBD2 | many | TGTGCCAGCAGCCAGTTTCTAGCGGGGGGGCTAAATGAGCAGTTCTTC | CASSQFLAGGLNEQFF
TRBJ2-7 | TRBV20-1 | - | few | TGCAGTGCTCCCCGCAGGGGGGCCTCCTACGAGCAGTACTTC | CSAPRRGASYEQYF
TRBJ2-1 | TRBV29-1 | - | many | TGCAGCGTTGAAAGGTACCAACAGAACGAGCAGTTCTTC | CSVERYQQNEQFF
TRBJ1-1 | TRBV28 | TRBD1 | - | TGTGCCAGCAAGATCGCCAGGGGGCGGGACACTGAAGCTTTCTTT | CASKIARGRDTEAFF
TRBJ1-5 | TRBV12-3/TRBV12-4 | TRBD1 | many | TGTGCCAGCAGTTTTTCCAGGGGGCTGCGGCAGCCCCAGCATTTT | CASSFSRGLRQPQHF
TRBJ1-3 | TRBV28 | - | few | TGTGCCAGCAGTTGGCCTGGCTCTGGAAACACCATATATTTT | CASSWPGSGNTIYF
TRBJ2-3 | TRBV29-1 | TRBD1 | - | TGCAGCGCTCGGACAGGGTTCACAGATACGCAGTATTTT | CSARTGFTDTQYF
TRBJ2-1 | TRBV12-3/TRBV12-4 | TRBD1 | many | TGTGCCAGCGGGGACAGGGGGCTAAATGAGCAGTTCTTC | CASGDRGLNEQFF
TRBJ1-2 | TRBV27 | - | few | TGTGCCAGCAGTCATCACCGAGAAGGCGGCTACACCTTC | CASSHHREGGYTF
TRBJ2-7 | TRBV20-1 | TRBD1 | few | TGCAGTGCTCCGGGACAGGGGGTTGTCGAGCAGTACTTC | CSAPGQGVVEQYF
TRBJ2-5 | TRBV20-1 | TRBD2 | many | TGCAGTGCTAGAGATTCGTCTAGCGGGAGACGAGAGACCCAGTACTTC | CSARDSSSGRRETQYF
TRBJ2-1 | TRBV4-1 | - | - | TGCGCCAGCAGCCAAGATCGGGGGACCGGAGGTCGGTTGGCGGAGCAGTTCTTC | CASSQDRGTGGRLAEQFF
TRBJ1-4 | TRBV29-1 | - | - | TGCAGCGTCGCCAGGACTAATGAAAAACTGTTTTTT | CSVARTNEKLFF
TRBJ2-7 | TRBV18 | - | many | TGTGCCAGCTCACCCTCCCCGGGCTACGAGCAGTACTTC | CASSPSPGYEQYF
TRBJ1-3 | TRBV6-5 | - | - | TGTGCCAGCAGTTACTCGATGGGGATCGGAAACACCATATATTTT | CASSYSMGIGNTIYF
TRBJ2-6 | TRBV25-1 | TRBD1 | few | TGTGCCAGTAGGGACAGGGGAACTGGGGCCAACGTCCTGACTTTC | CASRDRGTGANVLTF
TRBJ1-5 | TRBV19 | - | many | TGTGCCAGTAGCGAAGACAGGACGCAGCCCCAGCATTTT | CASSEDRTQPQHF
TRBJ2-7 | TRBV1 | - | few | TGCACCAGCGATCAGGGGGACAGGGACCACTACGAGCAGTACTTC | CTSDQGDRDHYEQYF
TRBJ2-7 | TRBV6-5 | TRBD2 | few | TGTGCCAGCAGTTACTCAGGGACTAATACGTACGAGCAGTACTTC | CASSYSGTNTYEQYF
TRBJ2-7 | TRBV4-2 | TRBD1 | many | TGTGCCAGCAGCCCCCGACAGGGCGCCTTCTACGAGCAGTACTTC | CASSPRQGAFYEQYF
TRBJ1-2 | TRBV12-3/TRBV12-4 | TRBD1 | many | TGTGCCAGCAGTCCCCAGGGACAGGGGGCCGGAGGCTACACCTTC | CASSPQGQGAGGYTF
TRBJ2-7 | TRBV6-2/TRBV6-3 | - | few | TGTGCCAGCAGTTACTCGAGAAGGGGTGCAGGCGAGCAGTACTTC | CASSYSRRGAGEQYF
TRBJ1-1 | TRBV10-3 | - | many | TGTGCCATCAGTGAGGGTGAGCGAGCTTTCTTT | CAISEGERAFF
TRBJ1-1 | TRBV29-1 | - | few | TGCAGCGTGCGAAAAACAGAGGCTGAAGCTTTCTTT | CSVRKTEAEAFF
TRBJ1-5 | TRBV20-1 | - | many | TGCAGTGCTAGGTCCCAGACCAATCAGCCCCAGCATTTT | CSARSQTNQPQHF
TRBJ2-7 | TRBV11-2 | TRBD2 | few | TGTGCCAGCAGCTTAAACTGGGGAGGGACCGGGGAGCAGTACTTC | CASSLNWGGTGEQYF
TRBJ2-1 | TRBV12-5 | TRBD2 | many | TGTGCTAGTGGTTTGGGACTAGCGAATGAGCAGTTCTTC | CASGLGLANEQFF
TRBJ2-3 | TRBV20-1 | TRBD2 | many | TGCAGTGCTAGAGTCCCCGGACTAGCAGGAGATACGCAGTATTTT | CSARVPGLAGDTQYF
TRBJ2-7 | TRBV5-4 | TRBD1 | - | TGTGCCAGCAGCTTGACGGACAGGCCTTCCTACGAGCAGTACTTC | CASSLTDRPSYEQYF
TRBJ1-1 | TRBV24-1 | TRBD1 | - | TGTGCCACCAGTGATGCACAGGGGGAGTACACTGAAGCTTTCTTT | CATSDAQGEYTEAFF
TRBJ2-1 | TRBV6-2/TRBV6-3 | - | - | TGTGCCAGCAGTTACGGGACGGACTCCTACAATGAGCAGTTCTTC | CASSYGTDSYNEQFF
TRBJ1-4 | TRBV29-1 | - | - | TGCAGCATTAAAAAGGGACTTACTAATGAAAAACTGTTTTTT | CSIKKGLTNEKLFF
TRBJ2-1 | TRBV20-1 | - | few | TGCAGTCTAAAGAAGGGGGGCAGCTCCTACAATGAGCAGTTCTTC | CSLKKGGSSYNEQFF
TRBJ2-1 | TRBV12-3/TRBV12-4 | TRBD2 | many | TGTGCCAGCAGTCCTAGCGGGGGGGCAACCCATGAGCAGTTCTTC | CASSPSGGATHEQFF
TRBJ2-7 | TRBV11-2 | TRBD2 | - | TGTGCCAGCAGCTTAGGACTAGCGACCGGCGAGCAGTACTTC | CASSLGLATGEQYF
TRBJ2-3 | TRBV7-9 | TRBD2 | many | TGTGCCAGCAGCCCTAGCGGGAGTACAGATACGCAGTATTTT | CASSPSGSTDTQYF
TRBJ2-1 | TRBV29-1 | TRBD2 | - | TGCAGCGTTGTGTCTAGCGGGGCGGCTGAGCAGTTCTTC | CSVVSSGAAEQFF
TRBJ2-7 | TRBV4-1 | TRBD1 | - | TGCGCCAGCAGCCAAATAGGGGGCGGGTACGAGCAGTACTTC | CASSQIGGGYEQYF
TRBJ2-7 | TRBV4-3 | - | many | TGCGCCAGCAGCCAAGACCCCGACATCTACGGCTACTCCTACGAGCAGTACTTC | CASSQDPDIYGYSYEQYF
TRBJ2-5 | TRBV29-1 | - | - | TGCAGCGTTGAGGGAAGACAGTACCAAGAGACCCAGTACTTC | CSVEGRQYQETQYF
TRBJ2-3 | TRBV5-4 | TRBD1 | - | TGTGCCTGGCCAGGGGGTAACAGCACAGATACGCAGTATTTT | CAWPGGNSTDTQYF
TRBJ2-2 | TRBV29-1 | TRBD1 | few | TGCAGCGTTGTCGTGACAGGGGTCGCCGGGGAGCTGTTTTTT | CSVVVTGVAGELFF